Presented here are 4 T cell receptor beta chains from one specimen sequenced in a study of cytomegalovirus exposure and HLA in healthy donors. The study ran its PCR with 60 Vbeta and 13 Jbeta primers. Only in-frame clones appear in the TCRdb table, and some are missing; sequencing was by immunoSEQ multiplex PCR. The sample lists under 200,000 clones, around 77% occurring once. Material for sequencing was PBMCs. These receptor sequences come from a man aged 60-69 years in good health and CMV-seronegative.

This clone was counted between two and nine times. V usage is TRBV19 and J usage is TRBJ1-5; the match to TRBD1 covers 8 bases. J was trimmed by 7 bases and V by 7 bases; bases with no gene match: 9. The CDR3 contains 14 residues. Germline values: CDR1 LNHDA, CDR2 SQIVND (reference sequence). The CDR3 DNA reads TGTGCCAGTATTCCCCAGGGGGCCGCACAGCCCCAGCATTTT. Its translation is CASIPQGAAQPQHF.

There are a few counts of this clone. The rearrangement links TRBV6-5 to TRBJ2-7; 10 positions match TRBD1. Germline lookup yields CDR1 MNHEY and CDR2 SVGAGI. V trimming: 0 bases; J trimming: 0 bases; junction bases outside the gene matches: 2. The CDR3 extends over 16 amino acids. CDR3 loop: CASSYSRDRGSYEQYF. In DNA form, the CDR3 reads TGTGCCAGCAGTTACTCGCGGGACAGGGGCTCCTACGAGCAGTACTTC.

The chain carries TRBV30 and TRBJ2-3; maybe TRBD1 (5 bases). From germline, CDR1 is GTSNPN and CDR2 SVGIG (reference sequence). Trimming cost V 0 bases and J 4 bases, with 14 bases left between them. The CDR3 spans 15 residues. In nucleotides, the CDR3 is TGTGCCTGGAGTGTTAAGGGGCGAATACCAGATACGCAGTATTTT. It is translated as CAWSVKGRIPDTQYF. Using reference TRBV30 and TRBJ2-3 for the parts outside the CDR3, the full variable domain is SQTIHQWPATLVQPVGSPLSLECTVEGTSNPNLYWYRQAAGRGLQLLFYSVGIGQISSEVPQNLSASRPQDRQFILSSKKLLLSDSGFYLCAWSVKGRIPDTQYFGPGTRLTVL.

This chain uses TRBV7-2 with TRBJ2-7; possibly TRBD2 for D (6 bases). CDR3 size: 16 residues. Germline lookup yields CDR1 SGHTA and CDR2 FQGNSA. Trimming shortened V by 5 bases and J by 2 bases, and 19 bases separated the two germline ends. CDR3 in DNA: TGTGCCAGCAGCCTCCTCGGGGCGGGACCTACCTACGAGCAGTACTTC. This sequence encodes CASSLLGAGPTYEQYF.